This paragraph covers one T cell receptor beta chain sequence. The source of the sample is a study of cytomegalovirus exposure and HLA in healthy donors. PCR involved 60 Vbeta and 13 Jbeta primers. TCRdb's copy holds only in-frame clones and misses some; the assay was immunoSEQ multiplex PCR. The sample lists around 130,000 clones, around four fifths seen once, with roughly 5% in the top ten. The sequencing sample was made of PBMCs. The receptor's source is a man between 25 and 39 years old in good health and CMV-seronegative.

The CDR3 DNA is TGTGCCAGTAGTACAGGGGGTGGGGGAGGACAGCCCCAGCATTTT. Its protein is CASSTGGGGGQPQHF. The chain is built from TRBV19 and TRBJ1-5; TRBD1 agrees at 7 bases. Trimming cost V 4 bases and J 7 bases; bases outside gene matches: 10. In germline, CDR1 is LNHDA, CDR2 SQIVND (reference sequence). The CDR3 has 15 residues.